The rows below give T cell receptor beta chains drawn from one sample of a study of identical twins. TCRdb redid the calling of the 5' RACE reads with MiXCR, one entry per CDR3 protein. Among around 250,000 distinct CDR3 sequences, roughly 12% were seen once, and the ten largest hold 3.5% to 5%. The sample was also reused in another study, on yellow fever vaccine responses in identical twins.

Sequencing used memory (CD45RO+) T cells sorted from blood. The source of these receptors is a woman aged 18-29 years in good health. Each CDR3 is given without its conserved first and last residue. The order of the fields is CDR3 length, J gene, V gene, CDR3 protein.

length: 14
J: TRBJ1-2
V: TRBV29-1
CDR3: SVEVGQGGTNYGYT

length: 14
J: TRBJ2-5
V: TRBV14
CDR3: ASSQVASFYQETQY

length: 12
J: TRBJ2-7
V: TRBV7-2
CDR3: ASSLGRGGWEQY

length: 12
J: TRBJ2-5
V: TRBV20-1
CDR3: SASGVAGIETQY

length: 12
J: TRBJ2-3
V: TRBV15
CDR3: ATSLAQGADTQY

length: 13
J: TRBJ1-5
V: TRBV7-8
CDR3: ASSLVQSGGQPQH

length: 13
J: TRBJ2-3
V: TRBV5-6
CDR3: ASSPLLVSTDTQY

length: 14
J: TRBJ2-7
V: TRBV4-2
CDR3: ASSQEPGSSVAEQY

length: 13
J: TRBJ1-6
V: TRBV28
CDR3: ASSPRAAGNSPLH

length: 12
J: TRBJ2-2
V: TRBV29-1
CDR3: SVSRDRNTGELF

length: 12
J: TRBJ2-5
V: TRBV2
CDR3: ASSTTRVDGTQY

length: 11
J: TRBJ1-1
V: TRBV29-1
CDR3: SVEDSRMGEAF

length: 14
J: TRBJ2-1
V: TRBV7-8
CDR3: ASSKVAGGPVDEQF

length: 16
J: TRBJ1-5
V: TRBV15
CDR3: ATSKGQGTTKYNQPQH

length: 11
J: TRBJ2-1
V: TRBV7-2
CDR3: ASSSRQYNEQF

length: 13
J: TRBJ1-1
V: TRBV28
CDR3: ASRPPTTLLGGAF

length: 12
J: TRBJ2-7
V: TRBV6-1
CDR3: ASRAGQRPYEQY

length: 14
J: TRBJ2-7
V: TRBV15
CDR3: ATSGDPSGRFYEQY

length: 13
J: TRBJ2-1
V: TRBV5-6
CDR3: ASSSEGTGSDEQF

length: 13
J: TRBJ2-7
V: TRBV18
CDR3: ASSAGQGAPYEQY

length: 14
J: TRBJ2-1
V: TRBV10-3
CDR3: AISDRLAGVANEQF

length: 12
J: TRBJ1-1
V: TRBV13
CDR3: ASSFRDRNTEAF

length: 13
J: TRBJ1-1
V: TRBV3-1
CDR3: ASSQKPGGGTEAF

length: 13
J: TRBJ2-1
V: TRBV5-4
CDR3: ASSASSGSVYEQF

length: 10
J: TRBJ2-7
V: TRBV12-3/TRBV12-4
CDR3: ASSFSVYEQN

length: 12
J: TRBJ2-2
V: TRBV6-4
CDR3: ASRRQGTTGELF

length: 14
J: TRBJ1-2
V: TRBV7-9
CDR3: ASSPSGWRANYGYT

length: 15
J: TRBJ2-7
V: TRBV20-1
CDR3: SATKGLAGAMRYEQY

length: 10
J: TRBJ2-2
V: TRBV29-1
CDR3: SGLHNTGELF

length: 10
J: TRBJ2-3
V: TRBV30
CDR3: AWSPNTDTQY

length: 11
J: TRBJ1-6
V: TRBV12-3/TRBV12-4
CDR3: ASSLSDPSPLH